Described below is a single T cell receptor beta chain sequence and its context. What it recognizes is unknown. CDR1 and CDR2 from the germline V gene are SQVTM and ANQGSEA. Trimming stripped 6 bases from V and 4 bases from J, with 9 bases between. CDR3 size: 11 residues. It was through 5'RACE template switching that TCR cDNA was made, with a universal primer site and UMIs added. Via MiXCR, TCRdb re-called the 5' RACE reads, giving one row per CDR3 protein. The sample contains hundreds of thousands of distinct CDR3 sequences, about 3.5% of which appear only once. This sample is part of a study of T cells after yellow fever vaccination. General observations from the study: Though it reached lower strength, the secondary response hit its peak faster, day 5 versus 15.

Sequenced here: PBMCs, sampled on the day of the yellow fever booster vaccination. V and J are TRBV29-1 and TRBJ2-5; tentatively, D is TRBD1 (5 bases). The receptor was derived from a man younger than 35 who received the YFV17D yellow fever vaccine. The CDR3 here is CSVTDRETQYF. The CDR3 DNA is TGCAGCGTGACAGATCGAGAGACCCAGTACTTC. Together with reference TRBV29-1 and TRBJ2-5, the CDR3 gives the full variable domain: SAVISQKPSRDICQRGTSLTIQCQVDSQVTMMFWYRQQPGQSLTLIATANQGSEATYESGFVIDKFPISRPNLTFSTLTVSNMSPEDSSIYLCSVTDRETQYFGPGTRLLVL.